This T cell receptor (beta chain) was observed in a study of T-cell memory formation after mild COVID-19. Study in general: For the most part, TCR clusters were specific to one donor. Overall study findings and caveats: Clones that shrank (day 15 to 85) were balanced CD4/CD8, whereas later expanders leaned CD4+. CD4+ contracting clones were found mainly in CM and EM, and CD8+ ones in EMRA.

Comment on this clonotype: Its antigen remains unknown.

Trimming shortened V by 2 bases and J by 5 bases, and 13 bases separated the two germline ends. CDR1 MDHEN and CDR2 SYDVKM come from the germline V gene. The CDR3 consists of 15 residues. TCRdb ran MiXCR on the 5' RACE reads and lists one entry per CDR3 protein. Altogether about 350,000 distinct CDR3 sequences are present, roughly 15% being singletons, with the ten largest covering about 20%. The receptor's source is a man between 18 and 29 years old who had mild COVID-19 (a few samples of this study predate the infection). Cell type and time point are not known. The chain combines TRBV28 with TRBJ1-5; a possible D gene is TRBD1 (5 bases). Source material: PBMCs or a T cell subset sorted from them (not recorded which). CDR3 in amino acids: CASSLSGRGDQPQHF. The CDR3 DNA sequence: TGTGCCAGCAGTTTAAGTGGTAGGGGTGATCAGCCCCAGCATTTT.